These T cell receptor beta chains were read from a single sample in a study of shared clonotypes between healthy human individuals. Clones were read by immunoSEQ multiplex PCR, and TCRdb kept only the in-frame ones, dropping some. Among under 2,000,000 clones listed, about 95% were seen once. The sequenced sample consisted of naive CD8+ T cells sorted from blood. Receptors were obtained from a man between 18 and 35 years old in good health. Each CDR3 is given with its conserved first and last residue. Clone size is stated in some rows and not others, as once, few, many or a class when expanded.

>.|TRBJ1-2|TRBV7-9
CASVKLQGTQGYTF
>once|TRBJ1-1|TRBV7-9
CASSLIIEKGTEAFF
>.|TRBJ2-1|TRBV6-5
CASSYRPVSGSGEQFF
>once|TRBJ2-1|TRBV27
CASSSTEHNEQFF
>.|TRBJ2-7|TRBV7-9
CASSSTGNEQYF
>.|TRBJ2-7|TRBV13
CASSLGTGLPLYEQYF
>.|TRBJ2-5|TRBV25-1
CASSQDNQETQYF
>.|TRBJ2-5|TRBV5-6
CASSFRRPGETQYF
>.|TRBJ2-7|TRBV6-5
CASSYSRMGEQYF
>.|TRBJ2-7|TRBV4-3
CASSQGTSGAYEQYF
>.|TRBJ2-1|TRBV30
CAWSILDNEQFF
>.|TRBJ2-1|TRBV9
CASSVLGISYNEQFF
>.|TRBJ1-3|TRBV4-3
CASSQVFGNTIYF
>.|TRBJ2-1|TRBV5-6
CASSGGLTPYNEQFF
>.|TRBJ2-2|TRBV19
CASSISRAGAGELFF
>.|TRBJ1-4|TRBV7-9
CASSADLGPFKEKLFF
>.|TRBJ1-3|TRBV6-5
CASSSLGPGNTIYF
>.|TRBJ2-3|TRBV7-7
CASSLLAGGSTDTQYF
>.|TRBJ1-4|TRBV27
CASSYSTGEYATNEKLFF
>.|TRBJ1-1|TRBV18
CASSPTLSRGNTEAFF
>.|TRBJ2-7|TRBV12-5
CASGLAEGGYEQYF
>.|TRBJ2-7|TRBV5-1
CASSLVPSYEQYF
>.|TRBJ2-3|TRBV5-6
CASSEATSGGIYSTDTQYF
>.|TRBJ1-2|TRBV5-1
CASGKGQGGDYGYTF
>.|TRBJ2-2|TRBV2
CASTGTGGANTGELFF
>.|TRBJ2-7|TRBV6-5
CASSYSGGLGYEQYF
>.|TRBJ2-7|TRBV6-5
CASSPGQTYEQYF
>.|TRBJ2-7|TRBV7-2
CASSTLADSYEQYF
>.|TRBJ1-1|TRBV4-1
CASSQGEVMNTEAFF
>.|TRBJ2-7|TRBV10-3
CAISAVGYEQYF
>.|TRBJ1-2|TRBV9
CASSVAERAAYGYTF
>.|TRBJ1-2|TRBV29-1
CSVPTGYGYTF
>.|TRBJ2-6|TRBV11-2
CASSSQGGGANVLTF
>.|TRBJ2-7|TRBV5-6
CASSLEVTSGKDEQYF